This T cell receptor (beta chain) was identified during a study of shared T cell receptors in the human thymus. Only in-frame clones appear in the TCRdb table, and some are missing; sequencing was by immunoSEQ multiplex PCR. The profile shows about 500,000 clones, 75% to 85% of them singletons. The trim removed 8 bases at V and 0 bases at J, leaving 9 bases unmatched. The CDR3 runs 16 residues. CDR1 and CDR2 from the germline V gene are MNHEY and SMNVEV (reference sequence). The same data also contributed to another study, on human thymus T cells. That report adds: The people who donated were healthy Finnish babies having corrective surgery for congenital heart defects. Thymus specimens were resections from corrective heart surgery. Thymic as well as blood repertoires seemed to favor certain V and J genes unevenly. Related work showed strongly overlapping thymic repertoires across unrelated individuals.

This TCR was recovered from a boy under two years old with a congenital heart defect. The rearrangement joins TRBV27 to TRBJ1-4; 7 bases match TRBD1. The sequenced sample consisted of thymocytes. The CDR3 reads CASYPGQTTTNEKLFF. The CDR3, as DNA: TGTGCCAGCTATCCGGGACAGACGACAACTAATGAAAAACTGTTTTTT.